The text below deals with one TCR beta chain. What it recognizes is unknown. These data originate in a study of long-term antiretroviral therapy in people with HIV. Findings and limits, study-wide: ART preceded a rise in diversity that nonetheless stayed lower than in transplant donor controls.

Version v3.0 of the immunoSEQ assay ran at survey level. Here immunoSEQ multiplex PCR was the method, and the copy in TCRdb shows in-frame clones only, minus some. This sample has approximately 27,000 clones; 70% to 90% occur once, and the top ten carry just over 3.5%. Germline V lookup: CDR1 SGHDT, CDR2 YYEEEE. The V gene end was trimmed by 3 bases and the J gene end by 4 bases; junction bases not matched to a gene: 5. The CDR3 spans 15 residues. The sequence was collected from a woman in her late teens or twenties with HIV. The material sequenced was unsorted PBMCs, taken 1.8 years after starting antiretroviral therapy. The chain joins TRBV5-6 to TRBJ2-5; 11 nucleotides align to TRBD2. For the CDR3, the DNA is TGTGCCAGCAGCTCTACTAGCGGGAGAAGAGAGACCCAGTACTTC. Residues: CASSSTSGRRETQYF.